This T cell receptor (beta chain) was recorded in a study of cytomegalovirus exposure and HLA in healthy donors. General study findings and limits: Reportedly, fewer N-insertions than the approximately 690-donor mean appeared in an Asian-associated ancestry cluster in a later analysis. Excluded: some indistinguishable V segments such as TRBV6-2 and TRBV6-3. Apparent HLA restriction characterized most CMV-associated TCR beta chains in a later analysis. The authors judged a highly shared variant cluster likely a sequencing artifact.

To note about this clone: Its specificity is not known.

This CDR3 comprises 17 residues. The V segment lost 3 bases and the J segment 2 bases; nucleotides outside the gene matches: 8. Germline V gene sequence: CDR1 SGHNT, CDR2 YYREEE (reference sequence). In the PCR, 60 Vbeta and 13 Jbeta primers were used. Assay used: immunoSEQ multiplex PCR; TCRdb lists only in-frame clones, some missing. The data contain more than 150,000 clones, 65% to 85% of them singletons. The TCR comes from a woman between 40 and 55 years old in good health and CMV-seropositive. The chain links TRBV5-4 to TRBJ2-3; 11 bases are shared with TRBD2. Sequences were obtained from PBMCs. The CDR3 loop reads CASSSLASGGNTDTQYF. Here the CDR3 DNA reads TGTGCCAGCAGCTCGCTCGCTAGCGGGGGGAACACAGATACGCAGTATTTT.